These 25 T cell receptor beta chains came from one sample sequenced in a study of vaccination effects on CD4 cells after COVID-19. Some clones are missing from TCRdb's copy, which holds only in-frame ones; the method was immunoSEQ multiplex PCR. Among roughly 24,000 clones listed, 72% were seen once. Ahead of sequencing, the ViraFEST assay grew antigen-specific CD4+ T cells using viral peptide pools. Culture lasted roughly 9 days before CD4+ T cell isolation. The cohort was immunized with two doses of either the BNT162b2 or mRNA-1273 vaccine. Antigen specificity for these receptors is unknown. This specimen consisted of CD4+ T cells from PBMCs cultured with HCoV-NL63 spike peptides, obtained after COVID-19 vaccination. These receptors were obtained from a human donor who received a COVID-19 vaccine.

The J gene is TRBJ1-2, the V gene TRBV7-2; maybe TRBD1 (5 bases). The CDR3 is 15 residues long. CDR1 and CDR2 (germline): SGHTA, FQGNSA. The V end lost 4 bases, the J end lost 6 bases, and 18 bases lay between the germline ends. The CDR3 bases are TGTGCCAGCAGCTCGAATTCTGGGGCTGTGGATGGCTACACCTTC. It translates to CASSSNSGAVDGYTF.

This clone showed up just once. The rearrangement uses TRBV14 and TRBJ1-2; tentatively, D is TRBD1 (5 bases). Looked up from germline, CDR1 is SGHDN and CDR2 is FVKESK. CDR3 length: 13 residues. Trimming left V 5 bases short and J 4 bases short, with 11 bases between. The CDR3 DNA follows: TGTGCCAGCAGCGACGGGACGGCCTATGGCTACACCTTC. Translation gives CASSDGTAYGYTF. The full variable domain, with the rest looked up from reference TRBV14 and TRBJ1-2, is EAGVTQFPSHSVIEKGQTVTLRCDPISGHDNLYWYRRVMGKEIKFLLHFVKESKQDESGMPNNRFLAERTGGTYSTLKVQPAELEDSGVYFCASSDGTAYGYTFGSGTRLTVV.

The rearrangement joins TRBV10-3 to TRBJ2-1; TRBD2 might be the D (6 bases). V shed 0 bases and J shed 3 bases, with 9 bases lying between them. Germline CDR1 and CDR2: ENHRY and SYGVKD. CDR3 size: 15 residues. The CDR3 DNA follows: TGTGCCATCAGTGAGTCTGGGGGGAACTACAATGAGCAGTTCTTC. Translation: CAISESGGNYNEQFF.

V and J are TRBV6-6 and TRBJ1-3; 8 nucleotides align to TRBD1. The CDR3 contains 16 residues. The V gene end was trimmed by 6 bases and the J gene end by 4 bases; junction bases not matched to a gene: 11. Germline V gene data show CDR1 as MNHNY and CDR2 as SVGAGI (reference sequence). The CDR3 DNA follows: TGTGCCAGCAGCCAAACTAAGACAGGGGACGGAAACACCATATATTTT. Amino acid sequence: CASSQTKTGDGNTIYF.

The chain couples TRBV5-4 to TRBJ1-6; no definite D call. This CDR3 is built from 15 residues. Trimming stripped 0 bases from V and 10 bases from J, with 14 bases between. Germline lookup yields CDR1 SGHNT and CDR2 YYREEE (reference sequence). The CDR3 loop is CASSLEAQADSPLHF. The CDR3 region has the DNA TGTGCCAGCAGCTTGGAGGCCCAGGCCGACTCACCCCTCCACTTT.

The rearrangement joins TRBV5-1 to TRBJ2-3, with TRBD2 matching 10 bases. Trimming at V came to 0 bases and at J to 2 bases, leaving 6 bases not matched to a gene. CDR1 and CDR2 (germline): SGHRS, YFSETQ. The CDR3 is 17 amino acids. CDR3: CASSLVASGGLTDTQYF. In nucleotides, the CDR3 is TGCGCCAGCAGCTTGGTGGCTAGCGGGGGACTCACAGATACGCAGTATTTT.

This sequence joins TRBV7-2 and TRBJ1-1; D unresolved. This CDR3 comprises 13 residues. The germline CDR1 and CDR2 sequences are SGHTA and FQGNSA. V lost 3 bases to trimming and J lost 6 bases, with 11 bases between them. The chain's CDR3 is CASSFSQEAEAFF. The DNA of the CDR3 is TGTGCCAGCAGCTTTTCTCAGGAGGCTGAAGCTTTCTTT.

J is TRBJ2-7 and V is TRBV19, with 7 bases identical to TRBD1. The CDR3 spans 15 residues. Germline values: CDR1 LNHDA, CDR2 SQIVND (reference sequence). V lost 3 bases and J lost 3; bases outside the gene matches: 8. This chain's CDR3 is CASSIGETGSYEQYF. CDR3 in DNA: TGTGCCAGTAGTATTGGTGAGACAGGGAGCTACGAGCAGTACTTC.

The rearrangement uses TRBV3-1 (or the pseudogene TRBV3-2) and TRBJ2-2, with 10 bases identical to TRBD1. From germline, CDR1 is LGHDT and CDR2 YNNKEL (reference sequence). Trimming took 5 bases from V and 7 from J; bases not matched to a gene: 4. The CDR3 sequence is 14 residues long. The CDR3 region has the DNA TGTGCCAGCAGCACCGGGACAGGGGTCGGGGAGCTGTTTTTT. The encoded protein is CASSTGTGVGELFF.

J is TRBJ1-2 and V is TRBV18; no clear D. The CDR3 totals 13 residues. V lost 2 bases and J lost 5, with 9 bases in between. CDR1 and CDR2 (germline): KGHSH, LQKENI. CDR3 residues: CASSPEQQYGYTF. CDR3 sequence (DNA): TGTGCCAGCTCACCAGAGCAGCAGTATGGCTACACCTTC.

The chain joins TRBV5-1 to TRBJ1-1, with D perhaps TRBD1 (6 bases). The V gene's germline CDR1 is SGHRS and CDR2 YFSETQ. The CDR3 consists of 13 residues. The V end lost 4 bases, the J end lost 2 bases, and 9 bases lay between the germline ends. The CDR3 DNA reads TGCGCCAGCAGCCGGGACACCAACACTGAAGCTTTCTTT. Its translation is CASSRDTNTEAFF.

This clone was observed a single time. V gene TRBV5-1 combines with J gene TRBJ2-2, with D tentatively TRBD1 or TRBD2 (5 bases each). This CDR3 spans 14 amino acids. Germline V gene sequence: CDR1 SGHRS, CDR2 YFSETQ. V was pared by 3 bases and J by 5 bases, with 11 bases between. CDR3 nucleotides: TGCGCCAGCAGCTCCTCAGGGAGTACCGGGGAGCTGTTTTTT. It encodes CASSSSGSTGELFF. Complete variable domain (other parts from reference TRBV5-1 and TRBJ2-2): KAGVTQTPRYLIKTRGQQVTLSCSPISGHRSVSWYQQTPGQGLQFLFEYFSETQRNKGNFPGRFSGRQFSNSRSEMNVSTLELGDSALYLCASSSSGSTGELFFGEGSRLTVL.

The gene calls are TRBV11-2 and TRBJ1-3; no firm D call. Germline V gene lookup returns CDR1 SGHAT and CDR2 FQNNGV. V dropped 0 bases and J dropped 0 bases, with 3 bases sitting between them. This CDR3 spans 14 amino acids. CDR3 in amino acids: CASSLEFSGNTIYF. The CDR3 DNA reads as TGTGCCAGCAGCTTAGAATTCTCTGGAAACACCATATATTTT.

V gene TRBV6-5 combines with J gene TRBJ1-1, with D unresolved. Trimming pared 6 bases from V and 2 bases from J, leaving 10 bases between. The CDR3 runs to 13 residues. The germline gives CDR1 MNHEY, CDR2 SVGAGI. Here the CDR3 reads CASRLGGNTEAFF. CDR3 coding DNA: TGTGCCAGCAGACTGGGTGGAAACACTGAAGCTTTCTTT.

The CDR3 is CASSLVLGQYSPLHF. The CDR3 DNA reads as TGTGCCAGCAGCTTAGTGTTGGGACAGTATTCACCCCTCCACTTT. This rearrangement joins TRBV11-2 to TRBJ1-6, with TRBD1 matching 7 bases. V was clipped by 1 base and J by 8 bases; unmatched bases: 5. The V gene's germline CDR1 is SGHAT and CDR2 FQNNGV. The CDR3 consists of 15 residues. Drawing the rest from reference TRBV11-2 and TRBJ1-6, the complete variable domain is EAGVAQSPRYKIIEKRQSVAFWCNPISGHATLYWYQQILGQGPKLLIQFQNNGVVDDSQLPKDRFSAERLKGVDSTLKIQPAKLEDSAVYLCASSLVLGQYSPLHFGNGTRLTVT.

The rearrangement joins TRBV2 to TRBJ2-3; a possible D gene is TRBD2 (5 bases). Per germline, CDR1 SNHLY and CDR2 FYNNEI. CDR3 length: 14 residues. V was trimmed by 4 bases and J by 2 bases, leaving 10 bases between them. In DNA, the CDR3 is TGTGCCAGCAGTGCGTACGGGGACACAGATACGCAGTATTTT. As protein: CASSAYGDTDTQYF. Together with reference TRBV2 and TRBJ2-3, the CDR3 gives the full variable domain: EPEVTQTPSHQVTQMGQEVILRCVPISNHLYFYWYRQILGQKVEFLVSFYNNEISEKSEIFDDQFSVERPDGSNFTLKIRSTKLEDSAMYFCASSAYGDTDTQYFGPGTRLTVL.

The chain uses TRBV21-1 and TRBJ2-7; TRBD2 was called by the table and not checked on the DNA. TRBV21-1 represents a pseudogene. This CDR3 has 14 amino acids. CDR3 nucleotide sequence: TGTGCCAGCAGCGGAGGGACCGAGACCTACGAGCAGTACTTC. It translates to CASSGGTETYEQYF.

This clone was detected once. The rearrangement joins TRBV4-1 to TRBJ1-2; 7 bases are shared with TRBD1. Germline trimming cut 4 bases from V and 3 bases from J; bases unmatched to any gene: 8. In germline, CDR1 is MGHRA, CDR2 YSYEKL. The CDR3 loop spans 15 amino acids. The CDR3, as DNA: TGCGCCAGCAGCCCCCGACAGGGAGGTGACTATGGCTACACCTTC. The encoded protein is CASSPRQGGDYGYTF.

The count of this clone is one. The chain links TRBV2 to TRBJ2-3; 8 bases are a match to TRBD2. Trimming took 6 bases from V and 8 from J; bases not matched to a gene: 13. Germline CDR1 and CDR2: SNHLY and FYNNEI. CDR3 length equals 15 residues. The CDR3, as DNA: TGTGCCAGCAGGGCTACTAGCGGTGGGCCAAGTACGCAGTATTTT. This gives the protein CASRATSGGPSTQYF.

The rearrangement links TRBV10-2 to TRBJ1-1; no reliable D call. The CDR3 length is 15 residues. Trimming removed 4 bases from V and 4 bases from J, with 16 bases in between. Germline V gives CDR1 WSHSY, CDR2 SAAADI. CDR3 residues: CASSVGRGFGTEAFF. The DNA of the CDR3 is TGCGCCAGCAGTGTGGGCAGAGGGTTCGGCACTGAAGCTTTCTTT.

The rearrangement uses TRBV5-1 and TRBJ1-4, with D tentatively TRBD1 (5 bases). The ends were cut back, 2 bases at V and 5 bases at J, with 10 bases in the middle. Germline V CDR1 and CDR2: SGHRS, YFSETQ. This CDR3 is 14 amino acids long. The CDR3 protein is CASSFSRANEKLFF. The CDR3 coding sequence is TGCGCCAGCAGCTTCTCCAGGGCAAATGAAAAACTGTTTTTT.

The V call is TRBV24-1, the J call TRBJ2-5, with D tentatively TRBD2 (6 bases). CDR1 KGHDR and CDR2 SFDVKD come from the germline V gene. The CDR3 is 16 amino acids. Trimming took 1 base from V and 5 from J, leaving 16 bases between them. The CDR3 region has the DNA TGTGCCACCAGTGATTTCGCGCAGGGAGGTAGGGAGACCCAGTACTTC. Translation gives CATSDFAQGGRETQYF.

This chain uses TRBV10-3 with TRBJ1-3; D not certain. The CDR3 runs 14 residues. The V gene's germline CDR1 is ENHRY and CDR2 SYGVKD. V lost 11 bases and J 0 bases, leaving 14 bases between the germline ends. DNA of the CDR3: TGTGCCGTGCTGTCGGTAAGCTCTGGAAACACCATATATTTT. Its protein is CAVLSVSSGNTIYF.

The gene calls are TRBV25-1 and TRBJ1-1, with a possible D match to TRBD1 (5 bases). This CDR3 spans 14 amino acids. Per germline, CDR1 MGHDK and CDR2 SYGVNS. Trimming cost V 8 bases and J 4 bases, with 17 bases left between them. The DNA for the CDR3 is TGTGCCAGCCAAAGCCTCGGGGGGTCCACTGAAGCTTTCTTT. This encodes CASQSLGGSTEAFF.

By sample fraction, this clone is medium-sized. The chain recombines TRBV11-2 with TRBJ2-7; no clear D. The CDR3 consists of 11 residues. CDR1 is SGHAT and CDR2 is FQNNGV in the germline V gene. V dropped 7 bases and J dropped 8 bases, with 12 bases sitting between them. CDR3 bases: TGTGCCAGCACCCCCCGTATGAAGCAGTACTTC. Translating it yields CASTPRMKQYF.